This record looks at one T cell receptor beta chain sequence and its context. This table comes from immunoSEQ multiplex PCR, and its TCRdb copy is limited to in-frame clones, with some not included. Of under 200,000 clones in the sample, 65% to 85% were seen once. Germline V gives CDR1 SGHTA, CDR2 FQGNSA. V was pared by 1 base and J by 11 bases, with 10 bases of the junction left unmatched. This CDR3 contains 14 residues. The age range of participants was about 18 to 95 years, with residence in under 25 US areas. Exposed study participants had met a COVID-19 case within 2 weeks before entry. The data were taken from a study of blood T cell repertoires in COVID-19. Across the study: Samples taken during acute and convalescent COVID-19 were collected in the United States, Italy and Spain.

The V gene is TRBV7-2, the J gene TRBJ1-1, with 7 nucleotides matching TRBD1. Sequenced input: PBMCs or T cells enriched from blood (not recorded which). This TCR came from a woman between 25 and 40 years old who had been exposed to COVID-19. The CDR3 is CASSLVKQARGAFF. The CDR3 DNA reads TGTGCCAGCAGCTTAGTAAAGCAAGCCAGGGGGGCTTTCTTT.